These 8 T cell receptor beta chains were all obtained from the same sample, sequenced in a study of cytomegalovirus exposure and HLA in healthy donors. PCR employed 60 Vbeta and 13 Jbeta primers. Generated by immunoSEQ multiplex PCR, the TCRdb table keeps only in-frame clones and is missing some. The data contain approximately 150,000 clones, about 76% of them singletons. The sequencing input was PBMCs. The receptor set was obtained from a human donor in good health.

The rearrangement uses TRBV6-1 and TRBJ2-7; a possible D gene is TRBD1 (5 bases). Germline V lookup: CDR1 MNHNS, CDR2 SASEGT. The germline V and J ends were trimmed by 7 bases and 7 bases, with 17 bases remaining between them. CDR3 length: 13 residues. CDR3 sequence: CASKTVSKREQYF. The CDR3 DNA is TGTGCCAGCAAGACAGTCTCTAAGAGAGAGCAGTACTTC.

This clone was observed once. V gene TRBV4-2 combines with J gene TRBJ2-7; D gene uncertain. CDR1 is LGHNA and CDR2 is YNFKEQ in the germline V gene. The ends were cut back, 4 bases at V and 2 bases at J, with 15 bases in the middle. The CDR3 extends over 15 amino acids. CDR3 in DNA: TGTGCCAGCAGCCGTGACATTTTAGTCGCCTACGAGCAGTACTTC. Translated: CASSRDILVAYEQYF.

V gene TRBV9 combines with J gene TRBJ1-1; D is ambiguous. V was shortened by 4 bases and J by 4 bases, with 11 bases between the two germline ends. This CDR3 region has 13 residues. The germline gives CDR1 SGDLS, CDR2 YYNGEE. The CDR3 spells CASSPLTTTEAFF. The CDR3, as DNA: TGTGCCAGCAGCCCCCTTACAACCACTGAAGCTTTCTTT.

The rearrangement joins TRBV15 to TRBJ1-6; D is undetermined. CDR1 is LNHNV, CDR2 YYDKDF, per germline (reference sequence). Deletions cut 0 bases from V and 7 bases from J, with 10 bases between. The CDR3 has 15 residues. CDR3 bases: TGTGCCACCAGCAGAGAACGAGGGTGGAATTCACCCCTCCACTTT. Its translation: CATSRERGWNSPLHF.

V usage is TRBV27 and J usage is TRBJ1-5; 9 bases are a match to TRBD1. In germline, CDR1 is MNHEY, CDR2 SMNVEV (reference sequence). With 3 bases clipped from V and 1 base from J, the junction kept 7 bases outside the gene matches. CDR3 length: 17 residues. CDR3 sequence: CASSFRGQGPSNQPQHF. CDR3 in DNA: TGTGCCAGCAGTTTTCGGGGACAGGGCCCAAGCAATCAGCCCCAGCATTTT.

For the CDR3, the DNA is TGTGCCAGCAGCTCGTGGACAGGGCGGTATGGCTACACCTTC. This sequence encodes CASSSWTGRYGYTF. The chain couples TRBV5-4 to TRBJ1-2; 8 nucleotides line up with TRBD1. The ends lost 3 bases at V and 5 bases at J; junction bases unmatched: 6. Germline V gives CDR1 SGHNT, CDR2 YYREEE (reference sequence). The CDR3 runs 14 residues. The complete variable domain, with remaining parts taken from reference TRBV5-4 and TRBJ1-2, reads ETGVTQSPTHLIKTRGQQVTLRCSSQSGHNTVSWYQQALGQGPQFIFQYYREEENGRGNFPPRFSGLQFPNYSSELNVNALELDDSALYLCASSSWTGRYGYTFGSGTRLTVV.

The chain combines TRBV25-1 with TRBJ2-7; tentatively, D is TRBD1 (5 bases). The V gene lost 1 base and the J gene lost 5 bases, with 6 bases spanning the gap. The CDR3 is 12 residues long. Germline V gene lookup returns CDR1 MGHDK and CDR2 SYGVNS. The CDR3 DNA reads TGTGCCAGCAGTGAATGGGGCGACGAGCAGTACTTC. Protein product: CASSEWGDEQYF.

The chain recombines TRBV19 with TRBJ1-5; 7 bases fit TRBD1. Germline lookup yields CDR1 LNHDA and CDR2 SQIVND (reference sequence). There are 15 residues in the CDR3. V trimming: 7 bases; J trimming: 2 bases; junction bases outside the gene matches: 8. The CDR3 bases are TGTGCCAGTACTTTGACAGGGACCGGCAATCAGCCCCAGCATTTT. Amino acids: CASTLTGTGNQPQHF.